The 10 T cell receptor beta chains given below trace back to one sample, sequenced in a study of OX40 agonist ivuxolimab in advanced cancers. TCRdb's copy holds only in-frame clones and misses some; the assay was immunoSEQ multiplex PCR. The table shows 25,000 to 35,000 clones, with about 81% occurring only once. This specimen was CD4+ or CD8+ T cells sorted from blood, taken in a trial of the OX40 agonist ivuxolimab. These receptors were taken from an adult with an advanced solid tumor such as melanoma, head and neck, liver or kidney cancer.

The CDR3 protein is CASSQDTTLTDTQYF. CDR3 sequence (DNA): TGCGCCAGCAGCCAAGATACGACCCTCACAGATACGCAGTATTTT. The chain carries TRBV4-3 and TRBJ2-3; no reliable D call. The CDR3 covers 15 residues. In germline, CDR1 is LGHNA, CDR2 YSLEER. The germline V and J ends were trimmed by 0 bases and 2 bases, with 9 bases remaining between them.

The CDR3 loop is CASSLEGGRYQPQHF. As DNA, the CDR3 is TGTGCCAGCAGCTTAGAGGGGGGCAGGTATCAGCCCCAGCATTTT. The gene calls are TRBV11-2 and TRBJ1-5, with D maybe TRBD1 (6 bases). The CDR3 spans 15 residues. Germline CDR1 and CDR2: SGHAT and FQNNGV. V lost 0 bases and J 5 bases, leaving 11 bases between the germline ends. The complete variable domain, with remaining parts taken from reference TRBV11-2 and TRBJ1-5, reads EAGVAQSPRYKIIEKRQSVAFWCNPISGHATLYWYQQILGQGPKLLIQFQNNGVVDDSQLPKDRFSAERLKGVDSTLKIQPAKLEDSAVYLCASSLEGGRYQPQHFGDGTRLSIL.

The sample holds a few counts of this clone. The chain is built from TRBV7-9 and TRBJ2-7; the match to TRBD2 covers 9 bases. With V trimmed by 5 bases and J by 6 bases, 11 bases remained unmatched. The length of the CDR3 is 15 residues. Looked up from germline, CDR1 is SEHNR and CDR2 is FQNEAQ (reference sequence). The chain's CDR3 is CASSPEWLAGREQYF. The CDR3 DNA is TGTGCCAGCAGCCCCGAATGGCTAGCGGGACGCGAGCAGTACTTC.

The CDR3 here is CASTLAYEQYF. CDR3 in DNA: TGTGCCAGCACTCTAGCCTACGAGCAGTACTTC. The genes are TRBV2 and TRBJ2-7; D is undetermined. Germline V gene sequence: CDR1 SNHLY, CDR2 FYNNEI. Trimming cost V 7 bases and J 2 bases, with 6 bases left between them. The CDR3 is 11 amino acids.

This rearrangement joins TRBV4-2 to TRBJ1-6; 9 nucleotides match TRBD1. Germline V gene data show CDR1 as LGHNA and CDR2 as YNFKEQ. CDR3 length equals 13 residues. The J segment lost 12 bases and the V segment lost 4 bases, leaving 4 bases of the junction unmatched. Written as DNA, the CDR3 is TGTGCCAGCAGCCTACGACAGGGGGAACCCCTCCACTTT. Translated: CASSLRQGEPLHF.

The J gene is TRBJ1-5, the V gene TRBV19, with D hard to call. This CDR3 comprises 13 residues. The germline V gene encodes CDR1 LNHDA and CDR2 SQIVND (reference sequence). Trimming removed 6 bases at V and 0 bases at J, with 6 bases between. In nucleotides, the CDR3 is TGTGCCAGTAGCCTCTTTAGCAATCAGCCCCAGCATTTT. Its protein product is CASSLFSNQPQHF.

The V gene is TRBV27, the J gene TRBJ2-2, with D tentatively TRBD1 (6 bases). Germline V gene data show CDR1 as MNHEY and CDR2 as SMNVEV (reference sequence). This CDR3 comprises 16 residues. V lost 0 bases, J lost 2 bases, and 10 bases lay in between. The chain's CDR3 is CASSLSETGNTGELFF. CDR3 sequence (DNA): TGTGCCAGCAGTTTATCGGAGACAGGAAACACCGGGGAGCTGTTTTTT.

Turning to this clone: One junction end does not reproduce the germline sequence, and a read error may be involved. The rearrangement joins TRBV6-1 to TRBJ1-2; D is uncertain. The CDR3 contains 16 residues. CDR1 MNHNS and CDR2 SASEGT come from the germline V gene. The CDR3 DNA follows: TGTGCCAGCAGTGAAGCTAGGTCCGGTGGGAACTATGGCTGCACCTTC. Amino acid sequence: CASSEARSGGNYGCTF.

This chain uses TRBV6-6 with TRBJ2-1; 8 bases map to TRBD1. Germline CDR1 is MNHNY and CDR2 is SVGAGI (reference sequence). With 5 bases clipped from V and 10 bases from J, the junction kept 10 bases outside the gene matches. CDR3 length: 14 residues. The CDR3 coding sequence is TGTGCCAGCAGTACCACCTCAGGGGGCTGGGAGCAGTTCTTC. Translated: CASSTTSGGWEQFF.

The V call is TRBV5-1, the J call TRBJ1-1, with D perhaps matching TRBD1 (6 bases). This CDR3 has 13 residues. The germline CDR1 and CDR2 sequences are SGHRS and YFSETQ. V lost 3 bases and J 5 bases, leaving 11 bases between the germline ends. The CDR3, as DNA: TGCGCCAGCAGCTATCTCAGGGGAACTGAAGCTTTCTTT. Protein product: CASSYLRGTEAFF.